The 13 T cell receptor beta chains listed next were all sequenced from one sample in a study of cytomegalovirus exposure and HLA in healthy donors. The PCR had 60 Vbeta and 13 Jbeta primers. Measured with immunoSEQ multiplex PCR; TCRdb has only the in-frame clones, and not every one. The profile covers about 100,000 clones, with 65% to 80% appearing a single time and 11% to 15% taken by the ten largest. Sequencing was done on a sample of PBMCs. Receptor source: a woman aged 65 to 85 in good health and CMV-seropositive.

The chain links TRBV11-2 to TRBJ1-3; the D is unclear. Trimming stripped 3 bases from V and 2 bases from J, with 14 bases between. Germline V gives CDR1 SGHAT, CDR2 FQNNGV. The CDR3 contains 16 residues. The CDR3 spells CASSLDGVQAGNTIYF. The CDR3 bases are TGTGCCAGCAGCTTGGACGGGGTCCAAGCTGGAAACACCATATATTTT.

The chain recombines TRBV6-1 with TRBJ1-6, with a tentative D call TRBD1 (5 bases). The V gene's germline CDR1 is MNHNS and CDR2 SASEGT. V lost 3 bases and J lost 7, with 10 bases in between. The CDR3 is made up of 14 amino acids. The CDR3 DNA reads TGTGCCAGCAGTGACAGGGAGGGCAATTCACCCCTCCACTTT. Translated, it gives CASSDREGNSPLHF.

CDR3 nucleotides: TGCGCCAGCAGCTCCACACCGGACAGGTTCGATGGCTACACCTTC. This sequence encodes CASSSTPDRFDGYTF. V gene TRBV5-1 combines with J gene TRBJ1-2; TRBD1 matches at 7 bases. The length of the CDR3 is 15 residues. Germline loops: CDR1 SGHRS, CDR2 YFSETQ. Germline trimming cut 3 bases from V and 6 bases from J; bases unmatched to any gene: 11. Together with reference TRBV5-1 and TRBJ1-2, the CDR3 gives the full variable domain: KAGVTQTPRYLIKTRGQQVTLSCSPISGHRSVSWYQQTPGQGLQFLFEYFSETQRNKGNFPGRFSGRQFSNSRSEMNVSTLELGDSALYLCASSSTPDRFDGYTFGSGTRLTVV.

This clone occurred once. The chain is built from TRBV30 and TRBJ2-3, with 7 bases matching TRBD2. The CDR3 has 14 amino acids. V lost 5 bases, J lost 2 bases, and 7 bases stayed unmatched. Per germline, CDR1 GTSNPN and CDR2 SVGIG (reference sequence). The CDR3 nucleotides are TGTGCCTGGGGGGAGGGGCACACCACAGATACGCAGTATTTT. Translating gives CAWGEGHTTDTQYF.

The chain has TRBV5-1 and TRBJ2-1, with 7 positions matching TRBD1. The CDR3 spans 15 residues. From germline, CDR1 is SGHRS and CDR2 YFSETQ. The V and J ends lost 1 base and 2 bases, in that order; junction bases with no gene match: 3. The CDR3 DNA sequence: TGCGCCAGCAGCTTGACAGGGGAACCCTACAATGAGCAGTTCTTC. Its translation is CASSLTGEPYNEQFF.

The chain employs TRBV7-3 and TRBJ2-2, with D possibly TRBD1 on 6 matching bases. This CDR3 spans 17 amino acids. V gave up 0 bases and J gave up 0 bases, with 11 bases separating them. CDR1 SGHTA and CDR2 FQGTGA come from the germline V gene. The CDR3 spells CASSLTMDSANTGELFF. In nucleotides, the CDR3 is TGTGCCAGCAGCTTAACGATGGACAGCGCGAACACCGGGGAGCTGTTTTTT. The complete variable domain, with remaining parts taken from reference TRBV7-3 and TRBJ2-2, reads GAGVSQTPSNKVTEKGKYVELRCDPISGHTALYWYRQSLGQGPEFLIYFQGTGAADDSGLPNDRFFAVRPEGSVSTLKIQRTERGDSAVYLCASSLTMDSANTGELFFGEGSRLTVL.

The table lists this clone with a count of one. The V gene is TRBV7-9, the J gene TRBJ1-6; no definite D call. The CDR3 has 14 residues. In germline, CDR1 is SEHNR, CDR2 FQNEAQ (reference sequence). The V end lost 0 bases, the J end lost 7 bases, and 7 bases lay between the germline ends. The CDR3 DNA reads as TGTGCCAGCAGCTTAGCGCTATCGAATTCACCCCTCCACTTT. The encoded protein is CASSLALSNSPLHF.

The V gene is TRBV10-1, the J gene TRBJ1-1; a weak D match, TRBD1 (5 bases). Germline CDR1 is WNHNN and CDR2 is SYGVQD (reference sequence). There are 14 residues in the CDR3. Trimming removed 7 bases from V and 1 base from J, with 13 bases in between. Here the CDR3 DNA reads TGCGCCAGCACCCCCCAGACAGAGAACACTGAAGCTTTCTTT. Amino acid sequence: CASTPQTENTEAFF.

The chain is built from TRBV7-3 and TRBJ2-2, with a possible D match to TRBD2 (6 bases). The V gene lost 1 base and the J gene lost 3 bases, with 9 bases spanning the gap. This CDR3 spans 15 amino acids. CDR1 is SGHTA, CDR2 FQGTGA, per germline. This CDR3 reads CASSLSGADTGELFF. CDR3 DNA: TGTGCCAGCAGCTTAAGCGGGGCGGACACCGGGGAGCTGTTTTTT.

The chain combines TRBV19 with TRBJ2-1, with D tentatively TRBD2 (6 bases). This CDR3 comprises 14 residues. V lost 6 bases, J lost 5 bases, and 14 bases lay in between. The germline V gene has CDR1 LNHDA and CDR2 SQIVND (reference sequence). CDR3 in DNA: TGTGCCAGTAGATCCTCGGGGGTCGACAATGAGCAGTTCTTC. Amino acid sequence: CASRSSGVDNEQFF.

The DNA of the CDR3 is TGTGCCAGCAGTTTAGGTCAGGGTATTACCTACAATGAGCAGTTCTTC. Amino acids: CASSLGQGITYNEQFF. The chain uses TRBV28 and TRBJ2-1, with a weak D call TRBD1 (5 bases). The CDR3 sequence is 16 residues long. Trimming took 2 bases from V and 2 from J, leaving 13 bases between them. The germline CDR1 and CDR2 sequences are MDHEN and SYDVKM.

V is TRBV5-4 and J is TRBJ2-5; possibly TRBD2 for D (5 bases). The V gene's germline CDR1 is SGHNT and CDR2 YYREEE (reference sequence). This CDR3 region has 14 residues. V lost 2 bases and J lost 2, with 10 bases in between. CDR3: CASSFGREQETQYF. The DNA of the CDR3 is TGTGCCAGCAGCTTCGGACGGGAACAAGAGACCCAGTACTTC.

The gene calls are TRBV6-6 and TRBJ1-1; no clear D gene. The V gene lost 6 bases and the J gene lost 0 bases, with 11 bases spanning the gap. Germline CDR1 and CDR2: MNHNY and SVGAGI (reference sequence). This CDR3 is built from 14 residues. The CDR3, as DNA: TGTGCCAGCAGCCGACACGACATGAACACTGAAGCTTTCTTT. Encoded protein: CASSRHDMNTEAFF.